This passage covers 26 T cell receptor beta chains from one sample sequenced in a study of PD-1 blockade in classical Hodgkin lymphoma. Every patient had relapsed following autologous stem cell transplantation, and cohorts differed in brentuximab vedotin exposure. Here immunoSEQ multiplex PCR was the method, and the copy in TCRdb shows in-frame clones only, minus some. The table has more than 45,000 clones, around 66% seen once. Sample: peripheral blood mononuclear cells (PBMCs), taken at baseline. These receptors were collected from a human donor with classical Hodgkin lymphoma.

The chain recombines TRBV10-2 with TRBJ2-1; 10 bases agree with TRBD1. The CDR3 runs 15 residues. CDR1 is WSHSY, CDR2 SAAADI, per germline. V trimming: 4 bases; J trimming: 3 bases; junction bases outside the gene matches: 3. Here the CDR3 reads CASSGGTGVYNEQFF. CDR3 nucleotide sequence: TGCGCCAGCAGTGGGGGGACAGGGGTCTACAATGAGCAGTTCTTC.

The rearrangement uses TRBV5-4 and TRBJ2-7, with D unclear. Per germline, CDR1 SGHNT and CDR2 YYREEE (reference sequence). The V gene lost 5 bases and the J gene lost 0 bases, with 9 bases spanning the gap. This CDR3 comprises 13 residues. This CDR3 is CASRVDSSYEQYF. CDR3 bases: TGTGCCAGCAGGGTCGACTCCTCCTACGAGCAGTACTTC.

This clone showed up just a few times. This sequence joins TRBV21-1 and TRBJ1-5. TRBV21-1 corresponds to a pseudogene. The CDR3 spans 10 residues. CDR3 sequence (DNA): TGTGCCAGCAGCATTGGGCCCCAGCATTTT. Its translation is CASSIGPQHF.

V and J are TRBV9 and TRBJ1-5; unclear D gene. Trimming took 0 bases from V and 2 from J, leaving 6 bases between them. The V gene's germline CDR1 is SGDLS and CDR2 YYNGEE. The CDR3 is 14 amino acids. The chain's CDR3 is CASSVGLGNQPQHF. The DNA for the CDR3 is TGTGCCAGCAGCGTAGGGCTGGGCAATCAGCCCCAGCATTTT.

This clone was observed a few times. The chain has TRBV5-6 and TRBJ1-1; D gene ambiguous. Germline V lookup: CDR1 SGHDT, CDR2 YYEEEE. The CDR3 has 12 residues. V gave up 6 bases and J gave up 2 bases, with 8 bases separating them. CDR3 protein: CASTLRNTEAFF. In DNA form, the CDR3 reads TGTGCCAGCACCCTCAGAAACACTGAAGCTTTCTTT.

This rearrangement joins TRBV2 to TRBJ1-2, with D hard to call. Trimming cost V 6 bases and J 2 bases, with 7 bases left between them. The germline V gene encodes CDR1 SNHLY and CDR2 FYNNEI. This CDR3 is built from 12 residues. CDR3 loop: CASRERNYGYTF. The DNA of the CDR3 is TGTGCCAGCAGGGAAAGAAACTATGGCTACACCTTC.

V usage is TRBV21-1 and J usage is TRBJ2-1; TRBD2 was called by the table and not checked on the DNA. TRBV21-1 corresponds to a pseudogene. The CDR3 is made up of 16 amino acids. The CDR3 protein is CASSKLTSGSYNEQFF. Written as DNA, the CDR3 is TGTGCCAGCAGCAAACTCACTAGCGGATCCTACAATGAGCAGTTCTTC.

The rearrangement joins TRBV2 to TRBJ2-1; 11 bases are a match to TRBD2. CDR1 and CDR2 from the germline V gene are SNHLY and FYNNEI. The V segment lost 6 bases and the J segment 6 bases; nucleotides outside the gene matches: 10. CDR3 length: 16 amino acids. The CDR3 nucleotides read TGTGCCAGCAGCCGAGTACTAGCGGGAGCCGCCAATGAGCAGTTCTTC. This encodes CASSRVLAGAANEQFF.

CDR3 bases: TGTGCCAGCAGCTCTCGACAGGGCGAAGACTATGGCTACACCTTC. Protein: CASSSRQGEDYGYTF. V usage is TRBV7-9 and J usage is TRBJ1-2, with 7 bases fitting TRBD1. The length of the CDR3 is 15 residues. The V and J ends lost 4 bases and 3 bases, in that order; junction bases with no gene match: 8. Germline lookup yields CDR1 SEHNR and CDR2 FQNEAQ (reference sequence).

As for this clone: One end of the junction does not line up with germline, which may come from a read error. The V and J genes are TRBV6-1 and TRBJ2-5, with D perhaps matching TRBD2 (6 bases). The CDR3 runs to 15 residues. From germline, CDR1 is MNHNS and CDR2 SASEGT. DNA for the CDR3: TGTGCCAGCACTGAATCGGGCCTCGGAGGGGAGACCCAGTACTTC. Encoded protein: CASTESGLGGETQYF.

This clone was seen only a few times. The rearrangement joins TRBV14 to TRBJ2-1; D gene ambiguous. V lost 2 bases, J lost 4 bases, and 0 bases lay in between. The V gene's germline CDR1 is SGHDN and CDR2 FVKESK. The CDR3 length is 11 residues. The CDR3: CASSQYNEQFF. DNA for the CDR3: TGTGCCAGCAGCCAATACAATGAGCAGTTCTTC.

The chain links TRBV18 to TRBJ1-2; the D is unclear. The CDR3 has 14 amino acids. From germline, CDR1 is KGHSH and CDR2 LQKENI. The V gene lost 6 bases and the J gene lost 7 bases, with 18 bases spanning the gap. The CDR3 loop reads CASSPEYILGGYTF. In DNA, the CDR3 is TGTGCCAGCTCCCCCGAGTACATTCTAGGTGGCTACACCTTC.

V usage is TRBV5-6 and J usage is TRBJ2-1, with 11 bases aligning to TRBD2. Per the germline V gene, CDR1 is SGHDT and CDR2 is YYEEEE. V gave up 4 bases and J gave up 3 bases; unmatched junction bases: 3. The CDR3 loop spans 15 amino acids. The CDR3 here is CASSTGTSGYNEQFF. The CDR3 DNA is TGTGCCAGCAGCACCGGGACTAGCGGCTACAATGAGCAGTTCTTC.

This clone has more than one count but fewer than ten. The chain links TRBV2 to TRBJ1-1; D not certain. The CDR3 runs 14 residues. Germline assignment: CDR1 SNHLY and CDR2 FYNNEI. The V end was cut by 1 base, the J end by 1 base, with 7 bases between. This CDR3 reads CASSEGASNTEAFF. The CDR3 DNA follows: TGTGCCAGCAGTGAAGGGGCCTCGAACACTGAAGCTTTCTTT. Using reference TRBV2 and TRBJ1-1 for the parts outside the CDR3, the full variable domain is EPEVTQTPSHQVTQMGQEVILRCVPISNHLYFYWYRQILGQKVEFLVSFYNNEISEKSEIFDDQFSVERPDGSNFTLKIRSTKLEDSAMYFCASSEGASNTEAFFGQGTRLTVV.

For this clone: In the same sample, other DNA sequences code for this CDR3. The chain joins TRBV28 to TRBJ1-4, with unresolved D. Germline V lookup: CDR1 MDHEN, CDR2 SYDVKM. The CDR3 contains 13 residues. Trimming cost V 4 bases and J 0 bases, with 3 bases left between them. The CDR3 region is CASSYSTNEKLFF. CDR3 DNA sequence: TGTGCCAGCAGTTACTCAACTAATGAAAAACTGTTTTTT.

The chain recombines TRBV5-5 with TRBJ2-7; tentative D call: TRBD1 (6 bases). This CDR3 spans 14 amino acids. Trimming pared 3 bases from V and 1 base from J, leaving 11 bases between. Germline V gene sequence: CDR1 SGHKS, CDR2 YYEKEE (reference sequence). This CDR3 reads CASSWTAFSYEQYF. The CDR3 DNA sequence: TGTGCCAGCAGCTGGACAGCATTTTCCTACGAGCAGTACTTC.

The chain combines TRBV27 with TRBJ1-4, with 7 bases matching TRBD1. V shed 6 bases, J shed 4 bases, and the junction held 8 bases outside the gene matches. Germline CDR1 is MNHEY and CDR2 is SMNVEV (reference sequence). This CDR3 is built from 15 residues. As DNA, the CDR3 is TGTGCCAGCAGCTCCGGCGGGACAGTTAATGAAAAACTGTTTTTT. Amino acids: CASSSGGTVNEKLFF.

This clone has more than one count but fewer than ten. In DNA form, the CDR3 reads TGTGCCAGCAGCCCACCCGGCGCGGGACAGGCAGATACGCAGTATTTT. This translates into CASSPPGAGQADTQYF. The chain uses TRBV11-2 and TRBJ2-3; 8 nucleotides agree with TRBD1. The CDR3 extends over 16 amino acids. V shed 5 bases and J 4 bases; nucleotides not matched to a gene: 11. Germline V gene lookup returns CDR1 SGHAT and CDR2 FQNNGV. Filled out from reference TRBV11-2 and TRBJ2-3, the complete variable domain reads EAGVAQSPRYKIIEKRQSVAFWCNPISGHATLYWYQQILGQGPKLLIQFQNNGVVDDSQLPKDRFSAERLKGVDSTLKIQPAKLEDSAVYLCASSPPGAGQADTQYFGPGTRLTVL.

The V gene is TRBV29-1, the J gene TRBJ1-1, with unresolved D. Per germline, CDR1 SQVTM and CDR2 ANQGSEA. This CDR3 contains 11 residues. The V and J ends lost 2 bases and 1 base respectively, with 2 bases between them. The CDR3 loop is CSVERNTEAFF. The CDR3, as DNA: TGCAGCGTTGAAAGGAACACTGAAGCTTTCTTT.

DNA of the CDR3: TGTGCCAGCAGTCCGCAAGCCAACACTGAAGCTTTCTTT. This encodes CASSPQANTEAFF. The rearrangement links TRBV7-8 to TRBJ1-1; D gene uncertain. Trimming stripped 6 bases from V and 2 bases from J, with 10 bases between. Germline CDR1 is SGHVS and CDR2 is FQNEAQ. This CDR3 spans 13 amino acids. Based on the CDR3 plus reference TRBV7-8 and TRBJ1-1, the full variable domain is GAGVSQSPRYKVAKRGQDVALRCDPISGHVSLFWYQQALGQGPEFLTYFQNEAQLDKSGLPSDRFFAERPEGSVSTLKIQRTQQEDSAVYLCASSPQANTEAFFGQGTRLTVV.

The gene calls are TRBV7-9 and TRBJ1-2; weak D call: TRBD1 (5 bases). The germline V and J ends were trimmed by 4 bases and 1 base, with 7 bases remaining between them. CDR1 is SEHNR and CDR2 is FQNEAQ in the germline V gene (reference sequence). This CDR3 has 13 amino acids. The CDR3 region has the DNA TGTGCCAGCAGCTCCGACAGTAACTATGGCTACACCTTC. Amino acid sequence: CASSSDSNYGYTF.

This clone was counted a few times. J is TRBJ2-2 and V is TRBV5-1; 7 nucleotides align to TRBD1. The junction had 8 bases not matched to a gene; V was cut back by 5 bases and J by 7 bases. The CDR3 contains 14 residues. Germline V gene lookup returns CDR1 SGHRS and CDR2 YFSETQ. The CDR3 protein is CASRPTGADGELFF. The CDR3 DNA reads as TGCGCCAGCAGGCCTACAGGGGCTGACGGGGAGCTGTTTTTT. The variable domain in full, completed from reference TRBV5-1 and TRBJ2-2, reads KAGVTQTPRYLIKTRGQQVTLSCSPISGHRSVSWYQQTPGQGLQFLFEYFSETQRNKGNFPGRFSGRQFSNSRSEMNVSTLELGDSALYLCASRPTGADGELFFGEGSRLTVL.

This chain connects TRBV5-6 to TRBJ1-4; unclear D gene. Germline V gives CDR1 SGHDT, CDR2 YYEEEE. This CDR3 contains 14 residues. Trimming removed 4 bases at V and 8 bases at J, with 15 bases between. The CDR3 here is CASSRADMREKLFF. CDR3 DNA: TGTGCCAGCAGCCGGGCCGACATGCGAGAAAAACTGTTTTTT.

CDR3: CASSTVGGSNEQYF. DNA for the CDR3: TGCGCCAGCAGCACTGTGGGGGGAAGCAACGAGCAGTACTTC. V and J are TRBV5-1 and TRBJ2-7, with D perhaps TRBD2 (6 bases). Per the germline V gene, CDR1 is SGHRS and CDR2 is YFSETQ. The V gene lost 4 bases and the J gene lost 5 bases, with 16 bases spanning the gap. CDR3 length: 14 amino acids.

CDR3 in amino acids: CASSASGENTGELFF. CDR3 DNA sequence: TGTGCCAGCAGTGCTAGCGGGGAAAACACCGGGGAGCTGTTTTTT. The V call is TRBV6-4, the J call TRBJ2-2; 9 nucleotides match TRBD2. V was pared by 4 bases and J by 2 bases, with 2 bases of the junction left unmatched. This CDR3 region has 15 residues. Germline values: CDR1 MRHNA, CDR2 SNTAGT.

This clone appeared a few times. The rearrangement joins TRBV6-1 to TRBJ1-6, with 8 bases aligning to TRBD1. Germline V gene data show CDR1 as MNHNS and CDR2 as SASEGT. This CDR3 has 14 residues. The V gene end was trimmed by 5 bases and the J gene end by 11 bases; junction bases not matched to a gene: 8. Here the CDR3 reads CASSMDRAVAPLHF. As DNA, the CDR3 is TGTGCCAGCAGTATGGACAGGGCAGTAGCACCCCTCCACTTT.